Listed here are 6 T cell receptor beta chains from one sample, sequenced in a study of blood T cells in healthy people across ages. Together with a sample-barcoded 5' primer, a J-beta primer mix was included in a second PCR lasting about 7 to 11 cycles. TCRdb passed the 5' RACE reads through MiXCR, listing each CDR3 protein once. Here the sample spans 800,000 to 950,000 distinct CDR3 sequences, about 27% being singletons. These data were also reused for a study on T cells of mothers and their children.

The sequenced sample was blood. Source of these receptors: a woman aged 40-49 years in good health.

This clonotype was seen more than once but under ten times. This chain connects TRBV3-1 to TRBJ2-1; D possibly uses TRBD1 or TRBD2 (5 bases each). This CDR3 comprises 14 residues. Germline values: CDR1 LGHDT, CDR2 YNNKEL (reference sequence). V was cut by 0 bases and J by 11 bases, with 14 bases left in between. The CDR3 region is CASSQDVSGTKQFF. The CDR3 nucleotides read TGTGCCAGCAGCCAAGATGTCTCGGGGACGAAGCAGTTCTTC.

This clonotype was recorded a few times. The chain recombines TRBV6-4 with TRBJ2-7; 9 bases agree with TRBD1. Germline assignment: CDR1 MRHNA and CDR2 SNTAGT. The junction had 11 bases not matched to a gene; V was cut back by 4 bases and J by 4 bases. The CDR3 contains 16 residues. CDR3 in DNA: TGTGCCAGCAGTGCCGGCCGGGACAGGGTTTTGTACGAGCAGTACTTC. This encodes CASSAGRDRVLYEQYF.

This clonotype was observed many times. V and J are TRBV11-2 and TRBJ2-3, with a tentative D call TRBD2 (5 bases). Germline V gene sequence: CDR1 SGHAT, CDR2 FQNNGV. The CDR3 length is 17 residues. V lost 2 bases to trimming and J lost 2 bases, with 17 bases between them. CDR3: CASSLKVAGGYTDTQYF. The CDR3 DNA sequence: TGTGCCAGCAGCTTAAAGGTGGCAGGCGGGTACACAGATACGCAGTATTTT.

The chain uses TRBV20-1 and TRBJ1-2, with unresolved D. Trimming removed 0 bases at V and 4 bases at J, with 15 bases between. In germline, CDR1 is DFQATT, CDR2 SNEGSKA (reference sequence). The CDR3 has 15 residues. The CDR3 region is CSARDSSERAYGYTF. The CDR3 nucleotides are TGCAGTGCTAGAGATTCATCGGAGCGGGCCTATGGCTACACCTTC.

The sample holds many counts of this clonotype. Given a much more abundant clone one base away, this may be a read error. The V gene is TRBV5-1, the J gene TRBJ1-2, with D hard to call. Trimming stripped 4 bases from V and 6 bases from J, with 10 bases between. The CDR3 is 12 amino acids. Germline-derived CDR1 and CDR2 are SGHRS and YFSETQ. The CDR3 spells CASSRTWDGYTF. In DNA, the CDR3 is TGCGCCAGCAGCCGCACTTGGGATGGCTACACCTTC.

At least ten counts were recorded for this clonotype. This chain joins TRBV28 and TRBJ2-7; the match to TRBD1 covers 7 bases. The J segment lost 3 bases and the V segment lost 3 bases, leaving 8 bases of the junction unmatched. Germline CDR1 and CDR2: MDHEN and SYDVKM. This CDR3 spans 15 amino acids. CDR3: CASSLVGTANYEQYF. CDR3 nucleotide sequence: TGTGCCAGCAGTTTGGTTGGGACAGCCAACTACGAGCAGTACTTC.